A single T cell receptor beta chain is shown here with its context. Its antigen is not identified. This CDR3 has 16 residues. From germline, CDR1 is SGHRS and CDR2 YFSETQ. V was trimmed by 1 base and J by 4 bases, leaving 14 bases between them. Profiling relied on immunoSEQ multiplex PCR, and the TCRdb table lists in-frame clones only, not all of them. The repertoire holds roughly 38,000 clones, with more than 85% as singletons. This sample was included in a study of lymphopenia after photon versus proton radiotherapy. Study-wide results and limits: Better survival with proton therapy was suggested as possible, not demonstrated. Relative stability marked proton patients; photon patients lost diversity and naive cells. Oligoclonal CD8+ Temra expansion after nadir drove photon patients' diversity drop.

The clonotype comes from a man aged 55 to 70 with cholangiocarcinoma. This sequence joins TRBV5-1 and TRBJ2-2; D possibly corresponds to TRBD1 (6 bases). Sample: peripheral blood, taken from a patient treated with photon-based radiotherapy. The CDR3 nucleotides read TGCGCCAGCAGCTTGCCTTTGGGGGCGAGCACCGGGGAGCTGTTTTTT. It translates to CASSLPLGASTGELFF.